This TCR beta chain came from a study of blood T cells in healthy people across ages. Next came a second PCR, run for about 7 to 12 cycles, which used a sample-barcoded 5' primer along with a J-beta primer mix. From the 5' RACE reads, TCRdb called clonotypes with MiXCR, one entry per CDR3 protein. The sample carries about 540,000 distinct CDR3 sequences, approximately 25% recorded once. Germline assignment: CDR1 SGHRS and CDR2 YFSETQ. The CDR3 is 14 amino acids. Trimming removed 0 bases at V and 3 bases at J, with 8 bases between. The same sample was also used in a study of T cells of mothers and their children. From that paper: In each mother, TCR beta CDR3 reads exceeded 9.5 million; in each child, they numbered 3 million to 3.5 million.

Sequencing input: blood. This sequence was found in a boy aged 5-17 years in good health. The chain is built from TRBV5-1 and TRBJ2-3; no definite D call. CDR3 in amino acids: CASSLDAATDTQYF. CDR3 DNA sequence: TGCGCCAGCAGCTTGGATGCCGCTACAGATACGCAGTATTTT.